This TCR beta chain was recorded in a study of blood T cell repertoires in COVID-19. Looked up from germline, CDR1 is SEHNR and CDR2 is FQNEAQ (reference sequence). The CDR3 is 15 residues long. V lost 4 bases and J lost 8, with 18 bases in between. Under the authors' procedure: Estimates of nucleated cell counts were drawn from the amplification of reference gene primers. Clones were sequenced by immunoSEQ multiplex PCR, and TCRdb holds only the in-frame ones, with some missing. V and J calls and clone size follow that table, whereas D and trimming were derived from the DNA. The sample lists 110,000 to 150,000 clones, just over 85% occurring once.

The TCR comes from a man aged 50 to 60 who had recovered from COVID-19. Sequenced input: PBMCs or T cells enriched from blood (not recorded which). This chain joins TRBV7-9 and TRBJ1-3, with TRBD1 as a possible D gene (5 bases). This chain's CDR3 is CASSSPPGTSDTIYF. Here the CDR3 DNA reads TGTGCCAGCAGCTCACCACCCGGGACTTCGGACACCATATATTTT.